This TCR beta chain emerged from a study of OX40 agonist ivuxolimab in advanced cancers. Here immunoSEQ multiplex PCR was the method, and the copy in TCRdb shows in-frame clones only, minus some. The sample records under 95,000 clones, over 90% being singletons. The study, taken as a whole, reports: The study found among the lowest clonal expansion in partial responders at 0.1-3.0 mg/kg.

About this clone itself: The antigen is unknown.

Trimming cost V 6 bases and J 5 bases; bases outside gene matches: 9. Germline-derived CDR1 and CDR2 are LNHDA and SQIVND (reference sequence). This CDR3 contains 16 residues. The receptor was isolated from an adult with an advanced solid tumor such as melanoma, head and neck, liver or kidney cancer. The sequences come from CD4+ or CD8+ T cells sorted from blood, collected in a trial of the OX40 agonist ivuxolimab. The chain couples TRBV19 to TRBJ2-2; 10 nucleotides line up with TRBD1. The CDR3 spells CASSPGTGASTGELFF. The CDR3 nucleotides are TGTGCCAGTAGCCCGGGGACAGGGGCATCGACCGGGGAGCTGTTTTTT.